This TCR beta chain was recorded in a study of Ad26.COV2.S vaccination and SARS-CoV-2 variants. Germline lookup yields CDR1 GTSNPN and CDR2 SVGIG (reference sequence). This CDR3 contains 16 residues. V dropped 0 bases and J dropped 1 base, with 14 bases sitting between them. Study conclusions and caveats: Marked by substantial breadth, spike-specific CD8+ and CD4+ T cell responses were reportedly seen after vaccination.

Sequencing was performed with immunoSEQ multiplex PCR; in TCRdb, only in-frame clones are kept and a portion is missing. The sample has approximately 500,000 clones, roughly nine tenths seen once; the top ten hold roughly 13%. Treatment denoted: roughly 18 received Ad26.COV2.S at low or high dose, single or two shots; about 5 received placebo; per-sample allocation not given. The samples were gathered on day 63 after the first injection of vaccine or placebo. Points on this clone: What it binds is not known.

The sequence derives from a person between 18 and 65 years old who received the Ad26.COV2.S COVID-19 vaccine or a placebo. The chain couples TRBV30 to TRBJ2-3; D gene unclear. The sequencing here drew on peripheral blood, taken in a trial of Ad26.COV2.S vaccine versus placebo. CDR3: CAWSVLKGGGTDTQYF. The DNA for the CDR3 is TGTGCCTGGAGTGTACTAAAGGGCGGCGGCACAGATACGCAGTATTTT.